Listed below are T cell receptor beta chains from one sample, sequenced in a study of T cells in Graves' hyperthyroidism and ophthalmopathy. TCRdb ran MiXCR on the multiplex PCR reads and lists one entry per CDR3 protein. Of 75,000 to 100,000 distinct CDR3 sequences listed, roughly half are singletons. The material sequenced was blood. All receptors derive from a woman between 35 and 50 years old with Graves' hyperthyroidism. Each CDR3 is given with its conserved first and last residue. The order of the fields is J gene, D gene, clone size, V gene, CDR3 protein, CDR3 DNA. The D gene is left open where the match is weak. Clone sizes are given selectively: once, few, many, or a class where the clone is expanded.

>TRBJ1-4|.|.|TRBV7-9
CASSLGGPNEKLFF
TGTGCCAGCAGCTTAGGGGGACCTAATGAAAAACTGTTTTTT
>TRBJ2-3|TRBD1|.|TRBV9
CASSVVPGGADTQYF
TGTGCCAGCAGCGTAGTACCAGGGGGCGCAGATACGCAGTATTTT
>TRBJ1-2|TRBD1|many|TRBV14
CASRATGTGGAYGYTF
TGTGCCAGCAGGGCTACCGGGACAGGGGGCGCCTATGGCTACACCTTC
>TRBJ2-5|TRBD1|few|TRBV13
CASSLVVRTGGASQYF
TGTGCCAGCAGCTTAGTCGTGCGGACAGGGGGGGCGTCCCAGTACTTC
>TRBJ2-7|TRBD2|.|TRBV25-1
CARRTSRLNYEQYF
TGTGCTAGACGGACTAGCCGTCTTAACTACGAGCAGTACTTC
>TRBJ1-2|.|.|TRBV29-1
CSVVGFPPNYGYTF
TGCAGCGTTGTGGGGTTTCCCCCTAACTATGGCTACACCTTC
>TRBJ1-6|.|once|TRBV7-2
CTSSVEINSPLHF
TGTACCAGCAGCGTAGAGATTAATTCACCCCTCCACTTT
>TRBJ2-5|TRBD1|many|TRBV20-1
CSATGQGRTTQYF
TGCAGTGCTACTGGACAGGGAAGAACGACCCAGTACTTC
>TRBJ2-5|TRBD2|.|TRBV10-3
CAISGAGRETQYF
TGTGCCATCAGTGGAGCGGGAAGGGAGACCCAGTACTTC
>TRBJ2-7|TRBD1|.|TRBV29-1
CSVGGQGSSYEQYF
TGCAGCGTTGGGGGACAGGGGAGCTCCTACGAGCAGTACTTC
>TRBJ2-5|TRBD2|.|TRBV10-3
CAVGLAARTQYF
TGTGCCGTCGGACTAGCGGCAAGGACCCAGTACTTC